This entry features one T cell receptor beta chain sequence. This sample stems from a study of T cells in Graves' hyperthyroidism and ophthalmopathy. Turning to the study itself: At the time of initial diagnosis and before any treatment, peripheral blood was collected.

Amplification targeted TCR beta CDR3 regions from RNA transcripts. The study used the HTBI primer set for a first-round RT-PCR of the TCR CDR3. TCRdb reprocessed the multiplex PCR reads via MiXCR and lists one record per CDR3 protein. Among about 59,000 distinct CDR3 sequences listed, about 57% were seen once. V lost 3 bases, J lost 4 bases, and 1 base stayed unmatched. The CDR3 extends over 12 amino acids. Germline V gene sequence: CDR1 SQVTM, CDR2 ANQGSEA. A Clinical Activity Score of at least 3, a NOSPECS grade of at least 4 and a duration under 3 months were recorded in the ophthalmopathy patients. PBMCs stemmed from less than 13 ml fresh peripheral blood.

This clonotype was obtained from a woman aged 60-70 years with Graves' ophthalmopathy. The rearrangement joins TRBV29-1 to TRBJ2-7; TRBD2 aligns across 9 bases. Sequencing was performed on blood. CDR3 loop: CSVEAGGYEQYF. CDR3 nucleotide sequence: TGCAGCGTTGAGGCGGGAGGGTACGAGCAGTACTTC.